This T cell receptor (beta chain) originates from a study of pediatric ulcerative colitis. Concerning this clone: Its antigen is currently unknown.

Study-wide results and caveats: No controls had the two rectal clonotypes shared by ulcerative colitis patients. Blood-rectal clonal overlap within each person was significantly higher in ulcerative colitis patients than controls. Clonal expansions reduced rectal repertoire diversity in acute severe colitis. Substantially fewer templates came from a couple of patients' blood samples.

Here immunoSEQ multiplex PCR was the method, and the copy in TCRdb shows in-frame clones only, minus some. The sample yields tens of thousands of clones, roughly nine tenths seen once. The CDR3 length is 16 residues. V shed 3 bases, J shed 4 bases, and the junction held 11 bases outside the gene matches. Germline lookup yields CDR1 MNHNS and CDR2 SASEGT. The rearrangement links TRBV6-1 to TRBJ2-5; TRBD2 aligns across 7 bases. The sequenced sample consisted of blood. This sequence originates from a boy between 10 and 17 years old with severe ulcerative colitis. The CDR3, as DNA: TGTGCCAGCAGTGATCTTGGGGCGGGAGTACGAGAGACCCAGTACTTC. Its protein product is CASSDLGAGVRETQYF.